This T cell receptor beta chain was recovered during a study of blood T cell repertoires in COVID-19. Study overall: In each case, the material was cDNA or gDNA derived from T cells, B-cell-depleted T cells, or PBMCs.

Clones were read by immunoSEQ multiplex PCR, and TCRdb kept only the in-frame ones, dropping some. This table has over 150,000 clones, around 83% appearing once. CDR3 length: 13 residues. V trimming: 5 bases; J trimming: 7 bases; junction bases outside the gene matches: 7. CDR1 SGHRS and CDR2 YFSETQ come from the germline V gene. The chain has TRBV5-1 and TRBJ1-2; 8 bases fit TRBD1. The sequencing input was peripheral blood. The receptor comes from a man aged 40-49 years with acute or convalescent COVID-19. The CDR3 DNA sequence: TGCGCCAGCAGAGAGGACAGGGACGGTGGCTACACCTTC. Its translation: CASREDRDGGYTF.